This T cell receptor beta chain was captured by sequencing in a study of type 1 regulatory T cells. This CDR3 spans 16 amino acids. J lost 2 bases, V lost 3 bases, and 7 bases had no gene match. Germline CDR1 and CDR2: SGHDT and YYEEEE. This clonotype has just a few counts. The antigen remains undetermined. From the reads, TCRdb called clonotypes with MiXCR, one entry per CDR3 protein. Among about 42,000 distinct CDR3 sequences listed, less than 15% were seen once. The chain has TRBV5-6 and TRBJ1-5; 8 bases align to TRBD1. This sequence originates from a human donor in good health. The sample consisted of cultured non-Tr1 T cells, either the whole culture or a sorted T cell fraction (not recorded which). CDR3 DNA: TGTGCCAGCAGCTGGGGGGGACAGGCGGGCAATCAGCCCCAGCATTTT. This gives the protein CASSWGGQAGNQPQHF.